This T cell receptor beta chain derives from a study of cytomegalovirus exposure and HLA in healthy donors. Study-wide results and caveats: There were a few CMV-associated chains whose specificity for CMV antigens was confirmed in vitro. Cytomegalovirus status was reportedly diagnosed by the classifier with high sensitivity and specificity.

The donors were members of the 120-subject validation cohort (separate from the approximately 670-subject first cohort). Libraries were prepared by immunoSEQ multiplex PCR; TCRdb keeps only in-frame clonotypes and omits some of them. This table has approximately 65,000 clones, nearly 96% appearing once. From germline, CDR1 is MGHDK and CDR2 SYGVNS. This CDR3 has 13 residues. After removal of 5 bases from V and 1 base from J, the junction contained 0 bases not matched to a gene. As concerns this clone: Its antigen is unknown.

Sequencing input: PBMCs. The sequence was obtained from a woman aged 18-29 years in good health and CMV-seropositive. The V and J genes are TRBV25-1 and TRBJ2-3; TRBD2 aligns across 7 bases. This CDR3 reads CASSTSGTDTQYF. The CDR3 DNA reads TGTGCCAGCAGTACTAGCGGCACAGATACGCAGTATTTT.